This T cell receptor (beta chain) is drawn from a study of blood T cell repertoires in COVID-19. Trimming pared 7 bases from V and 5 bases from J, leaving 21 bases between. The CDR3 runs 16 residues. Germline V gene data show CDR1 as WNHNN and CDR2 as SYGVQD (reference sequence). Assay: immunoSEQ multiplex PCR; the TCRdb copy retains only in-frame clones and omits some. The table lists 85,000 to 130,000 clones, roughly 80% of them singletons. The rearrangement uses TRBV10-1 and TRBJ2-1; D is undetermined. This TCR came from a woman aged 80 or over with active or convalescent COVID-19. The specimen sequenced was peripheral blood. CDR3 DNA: TGCGCCAGCATTTTTGATCTGGAGCCGACCAACAATGAGCAGTTCTTC. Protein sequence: CASIFDLEPTNNEQFF.